This T cell receptor (beta chain) is from a study of T-cell reconstitution after alpha-beta-depleted transplantation in children. Notes on the study in general: Several hundred expanded graft clones reportedly gave rise to the alpha-beta T cells present about two months after transplant. Recipient T cells and thymic progenitors that survived gave rise to the high TCRbeta diversity observed at day 60 in some patients.

Molecular barcoding with unique molecular identifiers was used for the TCRbeta library. MiXCR, run by TCRdb on the PCR reads, gives a single entry per CDR3 protein. The table has 300,000 to 400,000 distinct CDR3 sequences, roughly 15% seen once. A word on this clonotype: As yet, its antigen is unknown.

Sequencing used PBMCs, mostly from graft donor cells, obtained 360 days after TCRalphabeta/CD19-depleted stem cell transplant. This TCR was sampled from a male patient between 2 and 15 years old who had a stem cell transplant for acute lymphoblastic leukemia, so the T cells may come from the graft donor.

Written as DNA, the CDR3 is TGCGCCAGCAGCCAAGATAGATATATCGGGGCGTCGAACACTGAAGCTTTCTTT. The encoded protein is CASSQDRYIGASNTEAFF. The chain combines TRBV4-3 with TRBJ1-1; a weak D match, TRBD1 (5 bases). CDR3 length: 18 residues. The V gene lost 0 bases and the J gene lost 1 base, with 18 bases spanning the gap. CDR1 and CDR2 from the germline V gene are LGHNA and YSLEER.